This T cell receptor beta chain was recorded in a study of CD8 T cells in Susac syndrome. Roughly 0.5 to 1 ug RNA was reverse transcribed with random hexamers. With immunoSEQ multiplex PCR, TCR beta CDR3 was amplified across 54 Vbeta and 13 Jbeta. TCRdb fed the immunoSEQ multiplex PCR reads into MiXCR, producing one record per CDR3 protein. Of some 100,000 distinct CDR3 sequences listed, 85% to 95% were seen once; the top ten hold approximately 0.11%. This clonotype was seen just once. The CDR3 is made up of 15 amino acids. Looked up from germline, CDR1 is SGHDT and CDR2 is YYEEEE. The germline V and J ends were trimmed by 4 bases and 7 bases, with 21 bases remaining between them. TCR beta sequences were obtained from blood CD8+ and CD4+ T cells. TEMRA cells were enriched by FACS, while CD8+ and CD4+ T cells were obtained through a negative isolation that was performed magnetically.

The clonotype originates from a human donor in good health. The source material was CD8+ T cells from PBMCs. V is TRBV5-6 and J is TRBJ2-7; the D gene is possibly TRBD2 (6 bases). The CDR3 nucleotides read TGTGCCAGCAGCCGGACCGGGACTCCCCTCCTAGAGCAGTACTTC. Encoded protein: CASSRTGTPLLEQYF.